Below, 8 T cell receptor beta chains from the same sample are listed, as sequenced in a study of blood T cell repertoires in COVID-19. Assay used: immunoSEQ multiplex PCR; TCRdb lists only in-frame clones, some missing. The table includes approximately 92,000 clones, about 71% detected once. The specimen was peripheral blood. The receptor set was obtained from a woman aged 55 to 70 in a cohort sampled during active or convalescent COVID-19.

The genes are TRBV5-1 and TRBJ2-1, with 9 positions matching TRBD1. After removal of 0 bases from V and 2 bases from J, the junction contained 3 bases not matched to a gene. The germline V gene encodes CDR1 SGHRS and CDR2 YFSETQ. The CDR3 is made up of 16 amino acids. The CDR3 is CASSLVRDRAYNEQFF. In DNA, the CDR3 is TGCGCCAGCAGCTTGGTAAGGGACAGGGCCTACAATGAGCAGTTCTTC.

This clone appeared a few times. The genes are TRBV21-1 and TRBJ2-5; the table's D gene call, TRBD1, was not cross checked with the DNA. TRBV21-1 is an annotated pseudogene. This CDR3 region has 15 residues. The CDR3 bases are TGTGCCAGCAGCTCACCGGGACAGGGATGGGAGACCCAGTACTTC. Amino acids: CASSSPGQGWETQYF.

The J gene is TRBJ1-2, the V gene TRBV2, with D possibly TRBD1 on 6 matching bases. Per the germline V gene, CDR1 is SNHLY and CDR2 is FYNNEI. The CDR3 extends over 13 amino acids. V shed 4 bases and J shed 4 bases, with 10 bases lying between them. CDR3 in amino acids: CASSGGGGYGYTF. In DNA, the CDR3 is TGTGCCAGCAGTGGGGGGGGCGGCTATGGCTACACCTTC.

The chain carries TRBV7-2 and TRBJ2-7; 10 positions agree with TRBD2. V shed 0 bases and J 2 bases; nucleotides not matched to a gene: 1. Germline V CDR1 and CDR2: SGHTA, FQGNSA. This CDR3 comprises 15 residues. CDR3 sequence reads: CASSLASGGTYEQYF. CDR3 DNA sequence: TGTGCCAGCAGCTTAGCTAGCGGGGGGACCTACGAGCAGTACTTC.

Only a few counts were recorded for this clone. The chain uses TRBV5-6 and TRBJ2-2, with 8 bases matching TRBD1. CDR3 length: 18 amino acids. Germline values: CDR1 SGHDT, CDR2 YYEEEE. The trim removed 4 bases at V and 1 base at J, leaving 12 bases unmatched. This CDR3 reads CASSDRTGPKMNTGELFF. CDR3 DNA sequence: TGTGCCAGCAGCGATCGGACAGGGCCGAAAATGAACACCGGGGAGCTGTTTTTT.

This rearrangement joins TRBV29-1 to TRBJ2-3; 9 positions match TRBD2. Germline CDR1 SQVTM, CDR2 ANQGSEA. Trimming removed 7 bases from V and 0 bases from J; junction bases left unmatched: 2. This CDR3 comprises 13 residues. CDR3 sequence: CSAAGGSTDTQYF. CDR3 in DNA: TGCAGCGCAGCGGGGGGTAGCACAGATACGCAGTATTTT.

The V gene is TRBV18, the J gene TRBJ1-3; 7 bases are shared with TRBD1. V shed 2 bases and J 0 bases; nucleotides not matched to a gene: 7. The CDR3 has 17 amino acids. The germline gives CDR1 KGHSH, CDR2 LQKENI. In DNA form, the CDR3 reads TGTGCCAGCTCACCAAAGGGACAGACGAGCTCTGGAAACACCATATATTTT. It is translated as CASSPKGQTSSGNTIYF.

The chain is built from TRBV19 and TRBJ1-4; TRBD1 might be the D (6 bases). Trimming took off 4 bases at V and 8 bases at J, with 14 bases between the two ends. The germline V gene has CDR1 LNHDA and CDR2 SQIVND (reference sequence). The CDR3 sequence is 14 residues long. CDR3 region: CASSRRQGLEKLFF. The CDR3 DNA reads TGTGCCAGTAGTAGGCGGCAGGGGTTAGAAAAACTGTTTTTT.